This entry lists 31 T cell receptor beta chains sequenced from one sample in a study of shared clonotypes between healthy human individuals. Generated by immunoSEQ multiplex PCR, the TCRdb table keeps only in-frame clones and is missing some. Of about 2.4 million clones listed, roughly 92% are singletons. Sequencing was performed on naive CD4+ T cells sorted from blood. The subset here: CD45RA+ positively selected. The receptor source for this set is a young man in good health.

CDR3 in amino acids: CASSKRQGIGDYEQYF. CDR3 DNA sequence: TGTGCCAGCAGCAAAAGACAGGGGATTGGGGACTACGAGCAGTACTTC. The V gene is TRBV7-8, the J gene TRBJ2-7; 8 positions match TRBD1. This CDR3 is built from 16 residues. V lost 5 bases, J lost 3 bases, and 12 bases stayed unmatched. Germline-derived CDR1 and CDR2 are SGHVS and FQNEAQ.

This chain links TRBV29-1 with TRBJ2-4; D call uncertain. Per the germline V gene, CDR1 is SQVTM and CDR2 is ANQGSEA. V was clipped by 4 bases and J by 6 bases, with 10 bases between them. CDR3 length: 12 amino acids. The CDR3 reads CSVGSTSNIQYF. The CDR3, as DNA: TGCAGCGTTGGGTCGACCTCAAACATTCAGTACTTC.

This clone was detected once. The rearrangement joins TRBV19 to TRBJ1-6, with D maybe TRBD1 (5 bases). V was cut by 7 bases and J by 9 bases, with 16 bases left in between. The CDR3 sequence is 14 residues long. Germline lookup yields CDR1 LNHDA and CDR2 SQIVND (reference sequence). Here the CDR3 reads CASNLGVVFSPLHF. The CDR3 DNA follows: TGTGCCAGTAATCTGGGGGTGGTTTTTTCACCCCTCCACTTT.

CDR3 region: CASSTEGDRGWQYF. The CDR3 bases are TGTGCCAGCAGCACGGAGGGGGACAGGGGATGGCAGTACTTC. The chain recombines TRBV5-6 with TRBJ2-7, with 10 bases lining up with TRBD1. Germline CDR1 is SGHDT and CDR2 is YYEEEE. The length of the CDR3 is 14 residues. The V segment lost 4 bases and the J segment 9 bases; nucleotides outside the gene matches: 10. Full variable domain (outside the CDR3, taken from reference TRBV5-6 and TRBJ2-7): DAGVTQSPTHLIKTRGQQVTLRCSPKSGHDTVSWYQQALGQGPQFIFQYYEEEERQRGNFPDRFSGHQFPNYSSELNVNALLLGDSALYLCASSTEGDRGWQYFGPGTRLTVT.

The genes are TRBV28 and TRBJ1-5; a weak D match, TRBD1 (6 bases). Germline loops: CDR1 MDHEN, CDR2 SYDVKM. The CDR3 has 15 amino acids. The V end was cut by 6 bases, the J end by 3 bases, with 15 bases between. CDR3 nucleotide sequence: TGTGCCAGCAGGCTCGGCGACAGGTCCAATCAGCCCCAGCATTTT. Its translation: CASRLGDRSNQPQHF.

The gene calls are TRBV27 and TRBJ1-1, with D perhaps TRBD1 (5 bases). This CDR3 has 15 amino acids. V lost 1 base, J lost 1 base, and 10 bases lay in between. Germline V gene lookup returns CDR1 MNHEY and CDR2 SMNVEV (reference sequence). CDR3: CASSLWGEGNTEAFF. The CDR3 nucleotides are TGTGCCAGCAGTTTATGGGGGGAAGGGAACACTGAAGCTTTCTTT.

In the case of this clone: This CDR3 is also generated by other DNA sequences in the sample. This rearrangement joins TRBV11-2 to TRBJ2-3; D gene ambiguous. Trimming took off 2 bases at V and 4 bases at J, with 4 bases between the two ends. This CDR3 spans 12 amino acids. Germline CDR1 is SGHAT and CDR2 is FQNNGV. The CDR3, as DNA: TGTGCCAGCAGCTTATTCCCAGATACGCAGTATTTT. As protein: CASSLFPDTQYF.

V usage is TRBV19 and J usage is TRBJ1-2, with D perhaps TRBD1 (5 bases). The CDR3 is 16 amino acids. Trimming removed 4 bases from V and 2 bases from J, with 17 bases in between. Germline V gene lookup returns CDR1 LNHDA and CDR2 SQIVND (reference sequence). The CDR3 loop is CASSTITGTPNYGYTF. The CDR3 DNA reads TGTGCCAGTAGTACCATAACGGGGACTCCGAACTATGGCTACACCTTC.

This clone appeared a single time. Other DNA sequences in this specimen translate into the identical CDR3. The chain carries TRBV10-3 and TRBJ2-5; the D is unclear. The V end lost 0 bases, the J end lost 5 bases, and 4 bases lay between the germline ends. The CDR3 covers 12 residues. Germline V CDR1 and CDR2: ENHRY, SYGVKD. As DNA, the CDR3 is TGTGCCATCAGTGAGTCCGCGGAGACCCAGTACTTC. Protein sequence: CAISESAETQYF.

This chain connects TRBV7-9 to TRBJ2-3; 10 nucleotides agree with TRBD2. The CDR3 totals 14 residues. The V gene end was trimmed by 2 bases and the J gene end by 6 bases; junction bases not matched to a gene: 2. CDR1 is SEHNR and CDR2 is FQNEAQ in the germline V gene (reference sequence). The CDR3 bases are TGTGCCAGCAGCTTACCTAGCGGGGGCGATACGCAGTATTTT. Translating gives CASSLPSGGDTQYF. Complete variable domain (other parts from reference TRBV7-9 and TRBJ2-3): DTGVSQNPRHKITKRGQNVTFRCDPISEHNRLYWYRQTLGQGPEFLTYFQNEAQLEKSRLLSDRFSAERPKGSFSTLEIQRTEQGDSAMYLCASSLPSGGDTQYFGPGTRLTVL.

With respect to this clone: At the DNA level, this CDR3 is encoded by other sequences in the same sample as well. This rearrangement joins TRBV20-1 to TRBJ1-2, with D perhaps matching TRBD1 (5 bases). V lost 2 bases and J 8 bases, leaving 6 bases between the germline ends. The CDR3 loop spans 10 amino acids. CDR1 is DFQATT, CDR2 SNEGSKA, per germline (reference sequence). The CDR3 nucleotides read TGCAGTGCTAGATCAGGGGGCTACACCTTC. Its translation: CSARSGGYTF.

The V call is TRBV5-8, the J call TRBJ1-5, with 9 bases aligning to TRBD1. J lost 6 bases, V lost 2 bases, and 9 bases had no gene match. Germline V gene lookup returns CDR1 SGHTS and CDR2 YDEGEE. CDR3 size: 16 residues. CDR3 in amino acids: CASSLPGQGSRQPQHF. Here the CDR3 DNA reads TGTGCCAGCAGCTTACCGGGACAGGGAAGTCGTCAGCCCCAGCATTTT.

This chain links TRBV30 with TRBJ1-2, with TRBD1 matching over 7 bases. The CDR3 is 13 residues long. Germline trimming cut 3 bases from V and 7 bases from J; bases unmatched to any gene: 8. Germline assignment: CDR1 GTSNPN and CDR2 SVGIG (reference sequence). CDR3 residues: CAWSETTGVGYTF. The CDR3 bases are TGTGCCTGGAGCGAGACCACAGGGGTTGGCTACACCTTC. The full variable domain, rest sourced from reference TRBV30 and TRBJ1-2, is SQTIHQWPATLVQPVGSPLSLECTVEGTSNPNLYWYRQAAGRGLQLLFYSVGIGQISSEVPQNLSASRPQDRQFILSSKKLLLSDSGFYLCAWSETTGVGYTFGSGTRLTVV.

The chain uses TRBV4-1 and TRBJ1-6; 7 nucleotides align to TRBD1. The V gene's germline CDR1 is MGHRA and CDR2 YSYEKL. The CDR3 runs 16 residues. J lost 7 bases, V lost 0 bases, and 6 bases had no gene match. CDR3 coding DNA: TGCGCCAGCAGCCAAGATGGAGGGGGCGGGAATTCACCCCTCCACTTT. Encoded protein: CASSQDGGGGNSPLHF.

This chain joins TRBV7-9 and TRBJ1-4; D uncertain. The ends were cut back, 5 bases at V and 0 bases at J, with 13 bases in the middle. The CDR3 covers 16 residues. The germline V gene has CDR1 SEHNR and CDR2 FQNEAQ (reference sequence). The CDR3 sequence is CASSPAVSTTNEKLFF. The CDR3 DNA sequence: TGTGCCAGCAGCCCCGCGGTTTCTACAACTAATGAAAAACTGTTTTTT.

This chain connects TRBV5-4 to TRBJ2-5; D not resolved. The CDR3 consists of 11 residues. V was pared by 2 bases and J by 7 bases, with 6 bases between. Germline V gene lookup returns CDR1 SGHNT and CDR2 YYREEE (reference sequence). Written as DNA, the CDR3 is TGTGCCAGCAGCTTCCAATCGACCCAGTACTTC. Translated: CASSFQSTQYF.

The rearrangement uses TRBV11-2 and TRBJ1-2, with D possibly matching TRBD1 (6 bases). Germline V CDR1 and CDR2: SGHAT, FQNNGV. Trimming stripped 1 base from V and 8 bases from J, with 20 bases between. CDR3 length equals 16 residues. The CDR3, as DNA: TGTGCCAGCAGCTTAGCCGCCGGGACACCCGGCGGGGGCTACACCTTC. This codes for CASSLAAGTPGGGYTF.

This clone was seen a single time. This chain joins TRBV18 and TRBJ1-3; 7 nucleotides align to TRBD1. Germline V CDR1 and CDR2: KGHSH, LQKENI. The CDR3 totals 16 residues. V trimming: 3 bases; J trimming: 0 bases; junction bases outside the gene matches: 5. CDR3 DNA: TGTGCCAGCTCACCTCTGGGACAGTACTCTGGAAACACCATATATTTT. It yields the protein CASSPLGQYSGNTIYF.

This clone was detected only once. No conserved phenylalanine or tryptophan ends this CDR3, so it is likely a read error. The chain carries TRBV4-2 and TRBJ1-4; TRBD1 might be the D (5 bases). V lost 5 bases and J 2 bases, leaving 9 bases between the germline ends. Per germline, CDR1 LGHNA and CDR2 YNFKEQ. This CDR3 spans 14 amino acids. The CDR3 loop is CASSSGGTNEKLFL. Written as DNA, the CDR3 is TGTGCCAGCAGCTCCGGGGGTACTAATGAAAAACTGTTTCTT.

This chain links TRBV6-6 with TRBJ1-4; possible D gene TRBD1, 6 bases. In germline, CDR1 is MNHNY, CDR2 SVGAGI (reference sequence). This CDR3 has 16 residues. The ends were cut back, 6 bases at V and 0 bases at J, with 14 bases in the middle. CDR3 DNA sequence: TGTGCCAGCAGAGACACAGGGTATGCAACTAATGAAAAACTGTTTTTT. Translating it yields CASRDTGYATNEKLFF.

The genes are TRBV5-1 and TRBJ1-1, with 10 bases matching TRBD1. After removal of 1 base from V and 4 bases from J, the junction contained 4 bases not matched to a gene. This CDR3 region has 15 residues. Germline loops: CDR1 SGHRS, CDR2 YFSETQ. CDR3 coding DNA: TGCGCCAGCAGCTTGACCGGGACAGGGGTCACTGAAGCTTTCTTT. Encoded protein: CASSLTGTGVTEAFF.

This clone was seen only a few times. V usage is TRBV11-3 and J usage is TRBJ2-7; the match to TRBD1 covers 10 bases. Germline values: CDR1 SGHNT, CDR2 YENEEA. CDR3 size: 13 residues. V dropped 5 bases and J dropped 6; count of bases not matched to a gene: 4. For the CDR3, the DNA is TGTGCCAGCAGCCGGACAGGGGGGGGCGAGCAGTACTTC. Translation gives CASSRTGGGEQYF.

V and J are TRBV6-5 and TRBJ1-1; tentative D call: TRBD1 (6 bases). This CDR3 is built from 15 residues. Trimming pared 6 bases from V and 0 bases from J, leaving 14 bases between. Germline values: CDR1 MNHEY, CDR2 SVGAGI. The CDR3, as DNA: TGTGCCAGCAGCTCTCACGACAGGTTGAACACTGAAGCTTTCTTT. Its protein product is CASSSHDRLNTEAFF.

This clone was detected once. The chain has TRBV19 and TRBJ1-1; 7 positions agree with TRBD1. Germline V lookup: CDR1 LNHDA, CDR2 SQIVND (reference sequence). V dropped 7 bases and J dropped 3; count of bases not matched to a gene: 11. The CDR3 extends over 15 amino acids. The CDR3 region has the DNA TGTGCCAGTATTTTAGGGGGCCGGGGAGACACTGAAGCTTTCTTT. It codes for CASILGGRGDTEAFF.

This sequence joins TRBV7-9 and TRBJ1-3; D is unresolved. Trimming shortened V by 0 bases and J by 4 bases, and 4 bases separated the two germline ends. The CDR3 runs 13 residues. The germline gives CDR1 SEHNR, CDR2 FQNEAQ (reference sequence). The CDR3 sequence is CASSLAQGNTIYF. The CDR3 nucleotides read TGTGCCAGCAGCTTAGCACAGGGAAACACCATATATTTT. Variable domain in full (rest from reference TRBV7-9 and TRBJ1-3): DTGVSQNPRHKITKRGQNVTFRCDPISEHNRLYWYRQTLGQGPEFLTYFQNEAQLEKSRLLSDRFSAERPKGSFSTLEIQRTEQGDSAMYLCASSLAQGNTIYFGEGSWLTVV.

The genes are TRBV19 and TRBJ2-1, with 10 bases fitting TRBD2. This CDR3 region has 15 residues. Germline trimming cut 5 bases from V and 5 bases from J; bases unmatched to any gene: 6. Germline CDR1 LNHDA, CDR2 SQIVND (reference sequence). DNA for the CDR3: TGTGCCAGTAGTCCGTGGACTAGCGGAAACAATGAGCAGTTCTTC. The encoded protein is CASSPWTSGNNEQFF.

In this sample, this clone turned up once. The gene calls are TRBV5-1 and TRBJ2-2; no firm D call. V was cut by 2 bases and J by 4 bases, with 24 bases left in between. This CDR3 is 19 amino acids long. Germline V CDR1 and CDR2: SGHRS, YFSETQ. CDR3 residues: CASSLVKSNEYLGTGELFF. In DNA, the CDR3 is TGCGCCAGCAGCTTAGTTAAGTCGAATGAGTATCTAGGCACCGGGGAGCTGTTTTTT.

V usage is TRBV9 and J usage is TRBJ2-6; D uncertain. Germline CDR1 SGDLS, CDR2 YYNGEE. The CDR3 has 18 residues. Between the trimmed V and J ends, which lost 0 bases and 0 bases, there was a span of 13 bases. The CDR3 is CASSVEAAASSGANVLTF. DNA of the CDR3: TGTGCCAGCAGCGTAGAGGCCGCGGCGAGCTCTGGGGCCAACGTCCTGACTTTC.

The V gene is TRBV10-1, the J gene TRBJ2-5; TRBD2 matches at 11 bases. Germline V CDR1 and CDR2: WNHNN, SYGVQD (reference sequence). The CDR3 is 16 amino acids. The ends lost 4 bases at V and 3 bases at J; junction bases unmatched: 7. The CDR3 bases are TGCGCCAGCAGTGGGCTAGCGGGGGGCCGAAAAGAGACCCAGTACTTC. Encoded protein: CASSGLAGGRKETQYF.

This clone has just a few counts. This chain links TRBV10-1 with TRBJ1-6; D is perhaps TRBD1 (6 bases). This CDR3 region has 15 residues. Between the trimmed V and J ends, which lost 2 bases and 10 bases, there was a span of 15 bases. Germline CDR1 and CDR2: WNHNN and SYGVQD (reference sequence). In nucleotides, the CDR3 is TGCGCCAGCAGTGAGAATAGAGCAGGGGACTCACCCCTCCACTTT. It translates to CASSENRAGDSPLHF.

The rearrangement links TRBV7-9 to TRBJ1-5; D not certain. The CDR3 is 14 residues long. The ends were cut back, 4 bases at V and 6 bases at J, with 13 bases in the middle. CDR1 and CDR2 from the germline V gene are SEHNR and FQNEAQ (reference sequence). The CDR3 reads CASSSQVEGQPQHF. CDR3 DNA sequence: TGTGCCAGCAGCTCCCAGGTGGAAGGTCAGCCCCAGCATTTT.